This passage covers 20 T cell receptor beta chains from one sample sequenced in a study of blood T cell repertoires in COVID-19. TCRdb's table, derived via immunoSEQ multiplex PCR, lists solely in-frame clones and lacks some. The data hold about 68,000 clones, with 90% to 95% observed a single time. The material sequenced was peripheral blood. These TCRs come from a man aged 45-65 years with COVID-19, enrolled during active disease.

This rearrangement joins TRBV9 to TRBJ2-7; 7 bases agree with TRBD1. Losses at the gene ends were 0 bases for V and 7 bases for J; bases not matched to a gene: 13. The length of the CDR3 is 16 residues. CDR1 is SGDLS, CDR2 YYNGEE, per germline. The CDR3 loop reads CASSVEGGGTIREQYF. The CDR3 DNA reads TGTGCCAGCAGCGTAGAAGGGGGCGGCACAATTCGGGAGCAGTACTTC.

The chain is built from TRBV19 and TRBJ2-3; no firm D call. There are 13 residues in the CDR3. V dropped 10 bases and J dropped 3 bases, with 14 bases sitting between them. The germline gives CDR1 LNHDA, CDR2 SQIVND (reference sequence). The DNA for the CDR3 is TGTGCCACCCGCCCAGGTAGAACAGATACGCAGTATTTT. It yields the protein CATRPGRTDTQYF.

The chain has TRBV4-3 and TRBJ1-4; 7 bases line up with TRBD1. V shed 0 bases, J shed 3 bases, and the junction held 1 base outside the gene matches. The CDR3 is 15 residues long. CDR1 LGHNA and CDR2 YSLEER come from the germline V gene. CDR3 in amino acids: CASSQDRGANEKLFF. For the CDR3, the DNA is TGCGCCAGCAGCCAAGACAGGGGGGCTAATGAAAAACTGTTTTTT.

The chain has TRBV5-1 and TRBJ1-6; D is perhaps TRBD1 (5 bases). The CDR3 length is 16 residues. Germline lookup yields CDR1 SGHRS and CDR2 YFSETQ. V dropped 5 bases and J dropped 8 bases, with 20 bases sitting between them. CDR3 bases: TGCGCCAGCAGTTTCACAGGTGAAATTAGTGATTCACCCCTCCACTTT. This gives the protein CASSFTGEISDSPLHF.

V gene TRBV5-8 combines with J gene TRBJ1-5, with 10 nucleotides matching TRBD1. Germline CDR1 reads SGHTS; CDR2 reads YDEGEE. Trimming cost V 4 bases and J 5 bases; bases outside gene matches: 6. The CDR3 loop spans 15 amino acids. CDR3 DNA sequence: TGTGCCAGCAGCCAGGGGACAGGGGTGGATCAGCCCCAGCATTTT. It codes for CASSQGTGVDQPQHF.

This chain joins TRBV28 and TRBJ1-2; 9 bases agree with TRBD1. This CDR3 has 18 residues. Germline CDR1 and CDR2: MDHEN and SYDVKM. The junction had 15 bases not matched to a gene; V was cut back by 1 base and J by 6 bases. The DNA for the CDR3 is TGTGCCAGCAGTTTATCATTATTGGGGACAGGGTATAAGGATGGCTACACCTTC. Its translation is CASSLSLLGTGYKDGYTF.

The CDR3 DNA sequence: TGTGCCAGCAGCTCCCTACAGGGGAGGTCCTACGAGCAGTACTTC. Protein sequence: CASSSLQGRSYEQYF. The chain couples TRBV7-9 to TRBJ2-7; TRBD1 might be the D (7 bases). The CDR3 runs 15 residues. Germline V gives CDR1 SEHNR, CDR2 FQNEAQ (reference sequence). V lost 4 bases and J lost 1, with 14 bases in between.

The chain employs TRBV18 and TRBJ2-7, with 8 bases matching TRBD1. Losses at the gene ends were 3 bases for V and 6 bases for J; bases not matched to a gene: 4. Germline CDR1 reads KGHSH; CDR2 reads LQKENI. The CDR3 length is 13 residues. CDR3 loop: CASSPDRAFEQYF. Written as DNA, the CDR3 is TGTGCCAGCTCACCGGACAGGGCTTTCGAGCAGTACTTC.

The V gene is TRBV28, the J gene TRBJ1-5, with D possibly matching TRBD1 (6 bases). The germline V and J ends were trimmed by 6 bases and 2 bases, with 14 bases remaining between them. Germline V gene lookup returns CDR1 MDHEN and CDR2 SYDVKM. The CDR3 extends over 15 amino acids. The CDR3 region has the DNA TGTGCCAGCAGCCTCAGGGGTGAGGGCAATCAGCCCCAGCATTTT. Protein product: CASSLRGEGNQPQHF. The full variable domain, rest sourced from reference TRBV28 and TRBJ1-5, is DVKVTQSSRYLVKRTGEKVFLECVQDMDHENMFWYRQDPGLGLRLIYFSYDVKMKEKGDIPEGYSVSREKKERFSLILESASTNQTSMYLCASSLRGEGNQPQHFGDGTRLSIL.

The V gene is TRBV20-1, the J gene TRBJ2-2; TRBD1 matches 8 bases. The germline V gene has CDR1 DFQATT and CDR2 SNEGSKA (reference sequence). The CDR3 covers 16 residues. The V and J ends lost 3 bases and 8 bases, in that order; junction bases with no gene match: 14. The CDR3: CSASSYRGARKGELFF. CDR3 DNA sequence: TGCAGTGCTAGTTCGTACAGGGGGGCTCGGAAGGGGGAGCTGTTTTTT.

The rearrangement links TRBV15 to TRBJ2-3, with TRBD2 matching over 10 bases. Germline-derived CDR1 and CDR2 are LNHNV and YYDKDF (reference sequence). The V gene end was trimmed by 5 bases and the J gene end by 1 base; junction bases not matched to a gene: 12. CDR3 length: 18 amino acids. CDR3 nucleotide sequence: TGTGCCACCAGCGGGAGTTCGACTAGCGGGTCAGGCACAGATACGCAGTATTTT. Translated, it gives CATSGSSTSGSGTDTQYF.

This chain uses TRBV7-2 with TRBJ2-1; the match to TRBD2 covers 12 bases. Germline loops: CDR1 SGHTA, CDR2 FQGNSA. Trimming took 0 bases from V and 7 from J; bases not matched to a gene: 4. This CDR3 is 16 amino acids long. CDR3 sequence (DNA): TGTGCCAGCAGCTTAGCGATCGGACTAGCGGGGAATGAGCAGTTCTTC. It encodes CASSLAIGLAGNEQFF.

The chain carries TRBV5-3 and TRBJ2-1; D possibly corresponds to TRBD2 (7 bases). TRBV5-3 has ORF status, its function being uncertain. The V and J ends lost 2 bases and 12 bases respectively, with 12 bases between them. The CDR3 covers 12 residues. The CDR3 spells CARSFLAGAQFF. The CDR3 DNA reads as TGTGCCAGAAGCTTTCTCGCGGGGGCGCAGTTCTTC.

The chain uses TRBV10-2 and TRBJ2-7, with a tentative D call TRBD2 (6 bases). The germline V gene has CDR1 WSHSY and CDR2 SAAADI. Trimming left V 2 bases short and J 7 bases short, with 9 bases between. CDR3 length equals 12 residues. This CDR3 is CASSEAGREQYV. CDR3 DNA: TGCGCCAGCAGTGAGGCTGGGAGGGAGCAGTACGTC.

V and J are TRBV24-1 and TRBJ2-3; possibly TRBD1 for D (6 bases). The germline V gene has CDR1 KGHDR and CDR2 SFDVKD. The CDR3 sequence is 12 residues long. Trimming cost V 10 bases and J 5 bases, with 12 bases left between them. The CDR3 DNA sequence: TGTGCCACAGGCCAGGGGATAGATACGCAGTATTTT. Residues: CATGQGIDTQYF.

The chain links TRBV7-8 to TRBJ2-2; D is unresolved. Trimming pared 2 bases from V and 0 bases from J, leaving 7 bases between. The CDR3 contains 15 residues. Germline V lookup: CDR1 SGHVS, CDR2 FQNEAQ. In nucleotides, the CDR3 is TGTGCCAGCAGCTTACACTTAGCGAACACCGGGGAGCTGTTTTTT. Protein: CASSLHLANTGELFF.

This chain connects TRBV3-1 (or the pseudogene TRBV3-2) to TRBJ2-5; TRBD2 aligns across 9 bases. The CDR3 totals 16 residues. Trimming took 3 bases from V and 5 from J; bases not matched to a gene: 10. Germline V CDR1 and CDR2: LGHDT, YNNKEL (reference sequence). The CDR3 nucleotides read TGTGCCAGCAGCCATAGGGGCGGGAGGGAGGCGGAGACCCAGTACTTC. Protein: CASSHRGGREAETQYF.

The J gene is TRBJ2-5, the V gene TRBV10-3, with 10 nucleotides matching TRBD1. J lost 1 base, V lost 3 bases, and 8 bases had no gene match. Germline CDR1 and CDR2: ENHRY and SYGVKD. The CDR3 spans 17 residues. The CDR3 sequence: CAISDRDGTGVQETQYF. Written as DNA, the CDR3 is TGTGCCATCAGTGATCGCGACGGGACAGGGGTCCAAGAGACCCAGTACTTC.

This sequence joins TRBV9 and TRBJ2-2, with 10 bases fitting TRBD1. Trimming at V came to 4 bases and at J to 5 bases, leaving 5 bases not matched to a gene. Germline loops: CDR1 SGDLS, CDR2 YYNGEE. CDR3 size: 15 residues. The CDR3, as DNA: TGTGCCAGCAGCATCGGGACAGGGGAAACCGGGGAGCTGTTTTTT. This translates into CASSIGTGETGELFF.

This chain joins TRBV7-8 and TRBJ1-1; 8 nucleotides match TRBD1. The CDR3 has 16 amino acids. Germline-derived CDR1 and CDR2 are SGHVS and FQNEAQ. The J segment lost 2 bases and the V segment lost 1 base, leaving 6 bases of the junction unmatched. Here the CDR3 reads CASSLVDRGPNTEAFF. In DNA, the CDR3 is TGTGCCAGCAGCTTAGTTGACAGGGGCCCAAACACTGAAGCTTTCTTT.